A single sample is the source of the 14 T cell receptor beta chains below, sequenced in a study of blood T cell repertoires in COVID-19. Sequenced by immunoSEQ multiplex PCR; TCRdb stores in-frame clones only, minus some. Found here are over 150,000 clones, 70% to 85% of them singletons; the top ten hold 13%. Source material: peripheral blood. The source of these receptors is a human donor in a cohort sampled during active COVID-19.

The chain uses TRBV2 and TRBJ2-5; D unclear. Trimming took 5 bases from V and 5 from J, leaving 12 bases between them. This CDR3 has 13 residues. CDR1 is SNHLY and CDR2 is FYNNEI in the germline V gene. This CDR3 is CASSPSSVETQYF. CDR3 DNA sequence: TGTGCCAGCAGTCCTTCCTCAGTCGAGACCCAGTACTTC.

The V call is TRBV12-3 or TRBV12-4, the J call TRBJ1-5; D not resolved. Trimming left V 3 bases short and J 7 bases short, with 10 bases between. The CDR3 runs to 13 residues. The CDR3 loop reads CASSFSLEQPQHF. In DNA form, the CDR3 reads TGTGCCAGCAGTTTCTCCCTGGAGCAGCCCCAGCATTTT.

V and J are TRBV5-1 and TRBJ2-5, with TRBD2 identical over 10 bases. Germline V gene data show CDR1 as SGHRS and CDR2 as YFSETQ. V lost 0 bases and J lost 1; bases outside the gene matches: 3. This CDR3 contains 16 residues. The CDR3 bases are TGCGCCAGCAGCTTGGGAGTAGCGGGAGGCCAAGAGACCCAGTACTTC. Encoded protein: CASSLGVAGGQETQYF.

This rearrangement joins TRBV3-1 (or the pseudogene TRBV3-2) to TRBJ2-7; TRBD1 matches 11 bases. V dropped 7 bases and J dropped 4; count of bases not matched to a gene: 3. This CDR3 spans 13 amino acids. Germline lookup yields CDR1 LGHDT and CDR2 YNNKEL (reference sequence). The CDR3 region is CASTGTGGYEQYF. In DNA form, the CDR3 reads TGTGCCAGCACCGGGACAGGGGGTTACGAGCAGTACTTC.

This rearrangement joins TRBV7-6 to TRBJ1-5; 9 bases line up with TRBD1. Per the germline V gene, CDR1 is SGHVS and CDR2 is FNYEAQ. The CDR3 spans 12 residues. Trimming at V came to 1 base and at J to 11 bases, leaving 0 bases not matched to a gene. The CDR3 DNA follows: TGTGCCAGCAGCTTAGGGACAGGGGCCCAGCATTTT. Its translation: CASSLGTGAQHF.

The chain has TRBV7-9 and TRBJ1-5, with D possibly TRBD1 on 6 matching bases. Germline V gives CDR1 SEHNR, CDR2 FQNEAQ (reference sequence). The CDR3 runs 16 residues. Trimming removed 2 bases from V and 2 bases from J, with 13 bases in between. This chain's CDR3 is CASSLSAAGGNQPQHF. The CDR3 nucleotides read TGTGCCAGCAGCTTATCGGCGGCAGGGGGCAATCAGCCCCAGCATTTT. Variable domain in full (rest from reference TRBV7-9 and TRBJ1-5): DTGVSQNPRHKITKRGQNVTFRCDPISEHNRLYWYRQTLGQGPEFLTYFQNEAQLEKSRLLSDRFSAERPKGSFSTLEIQRTEQGDSAMYLCASSLSAAGGNQPQHFGDGTRLSIL.

The genes are TRBV7-9 and TRBJ2-1; 8 bases map to TRBD2. The V gene's germline CDR1 is SEHNR and CDR2 FQNEAQ (reference sequence). The trim removed 5 bases at V and 4 bases at J, leaving 10 bases unmatched. The CDR3 has 16 amino acids. The CDR3 region is CASSKKTGGLYNEQFF. The CDR3 bases are TGTGCCAGCAGCAAAAAGACGGGAGGGTTATACAATGAGCAGTTCTTC.

In this sample, this clone turned up a few times. This chain connects TRBV27 to TRBJ1-5, with a weak D call TRBD1 (5 bases). V shed 8 bases and J shed 4 bases, with 12 bases lying between them. Germline CDR1 and CDR2: MNHEY and SMNVEV (reference sequence). The CDR3 loop spans 13 amino acids. The CDR3 sequence: CASGTTENQPQHF. CDR3 nucleotides: TGTGCCAGCGGAACGACAGAAAATCAGCCCCAGCATTTT.

CDR3 residues: CASSPMTGDNYGYTF. The CDR3 DNA sequence: TGTGCCAGCTCACCAATGACAGGGGACAACTATGGCTACACCTTC. The genes are TRBV18 and TRBJ1-2; 8 nucleotides align to TRBD1. V shed 2 bases, J shed 2 bases, and the junction held 4 bases outside the gene matches. Germline assignment: CDR1 KGHSH and CDR2 LQKENI. The CDR3 length is 15 residues.

This chain joins TRBV19 and TRBJ2-7, with 7 positions matching TRBD1. Germline V lookup: CDR1 LNHDA, CDR2 SQIVND (reference sequence). The CDR3 length is 15 residues. With 1 base clipped from V and 4 bases from J, the junction kept 7 bases outside the gene matches. In DNA, the CDR3 is TGTGCCAGTAGTATAGGGGGGCCAGGGGGATACGAGCAGTACTTC. It translates to CASSIGGPGGYEQYF.

CDR3: CASSLQGQGTETQYF. The CDR3 coding sequence is TGCGCCAGCAGCTTACAGGGGCAGGGAACAGAGACCCAGTACTTC. This chain connects TRBV5-1 to TRBJ2-5; 7 bases agree with TRBD1. This CDR3 is 15 amino acids long. Germline CDR1 SGHRS, CDR2 YFSETQ. Trimming removed 2 bases from V and 4 bases from J; junction bases left unmatched: 8.

This clone was found a few times. This chain links TRBV7-8 with TRBJ2-3; possibly TRBD2 for D (5 bases). This CDR3 comprises 18 residues. V was clipped by 4 bases and J by 0 bases, with 20 bases between them. Germline V lookup: CDR1 SGHVS, CDR2 FQNEAQ. CDR3 residues: CASSSPGGLRTSTDTQYF. In DNA form, the CDR3 reads TGTGCCAGCAGCTCCCCTGGCGGGCTTAGAACTAGCACAGATACGCAGTATTTT.

The chain uses TRBV28 and TRBJ1-6; the match to TRBD1 covers 8 bases. The CDR3 has 18 residues. The germline V gene has CDR1 MDHEN and CDR2 SYDVKM. V lost 3 bases, J lost 7 bases, and 14 bases stayed unmatched. The DNA for the CDR3 is TGTGCCAGCAGTTTCCTAAGGACAGGGAGTGGATGGAATTCACCCCTCCACTTT. Protein sequence: CASSFLRTGSGWNSPLHF.

The V gene is TRBV7-9, the J gene TRBJ2-1; 9 nucleotides match TRBD1. This CDR3 region has 15 residues. Looked up from germline, CDR1 is SEHNR and CDR2 is FQNEAQ (reference sequence). With 0 bases clipped from V and 6 bases from J, the junction kept 3 bases outside the gene matches. The CDR3 sequence is CASSLAGTGLNEQFF. CDR3 coding DNA: TGTGCCAGCAGCTTAGCCGGGACAGGGCTCAATGAGCAGTTCTTC.